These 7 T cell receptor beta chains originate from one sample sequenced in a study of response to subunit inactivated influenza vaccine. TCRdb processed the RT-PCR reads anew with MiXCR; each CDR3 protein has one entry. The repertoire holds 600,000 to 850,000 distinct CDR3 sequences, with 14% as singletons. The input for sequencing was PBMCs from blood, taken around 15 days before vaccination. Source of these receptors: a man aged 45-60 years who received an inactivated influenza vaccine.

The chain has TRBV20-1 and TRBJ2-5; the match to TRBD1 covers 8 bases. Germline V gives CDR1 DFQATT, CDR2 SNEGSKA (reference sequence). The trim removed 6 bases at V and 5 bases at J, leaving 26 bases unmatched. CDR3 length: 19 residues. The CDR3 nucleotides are TGCAGTGCGAATGGCCTTTTCGGGACAGGATTAATGCGGGCTGAGACCCAGTACTTC. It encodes CSANGLFGTGLMRAETQYF.

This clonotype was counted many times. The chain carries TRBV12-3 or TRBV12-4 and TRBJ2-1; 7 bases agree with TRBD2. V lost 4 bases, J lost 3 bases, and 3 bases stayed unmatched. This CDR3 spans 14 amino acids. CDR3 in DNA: TGTGCCAGCAGTTCGCTAGCGGACTACAATGAGCAGTTCTTC. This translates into CASSSLADYNEQFF.

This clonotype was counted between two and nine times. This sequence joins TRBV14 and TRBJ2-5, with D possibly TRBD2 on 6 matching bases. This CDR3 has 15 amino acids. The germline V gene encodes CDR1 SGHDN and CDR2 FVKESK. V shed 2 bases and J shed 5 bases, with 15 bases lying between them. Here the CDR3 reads CASSQYAGLTETQYF. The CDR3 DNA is TGTGCCAGCAGCCAATACGCGGGATTAACGGAGACCCAGTACTTC.

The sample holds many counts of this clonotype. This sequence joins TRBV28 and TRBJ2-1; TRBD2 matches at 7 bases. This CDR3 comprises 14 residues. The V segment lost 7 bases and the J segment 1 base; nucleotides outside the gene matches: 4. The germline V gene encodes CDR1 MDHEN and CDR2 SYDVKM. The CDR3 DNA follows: TGTGCCAGCAACCTAGCGGAGTCCTACAATGAGCAGTTCTTC. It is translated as CASNLAESYNEQFF.

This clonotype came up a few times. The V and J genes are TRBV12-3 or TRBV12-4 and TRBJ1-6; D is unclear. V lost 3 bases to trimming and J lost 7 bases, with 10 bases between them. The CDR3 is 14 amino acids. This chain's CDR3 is CASSFKGGNSPLHF. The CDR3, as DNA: TGTGCCAGCAGTTTTAAGGGAGGAAATTCACCCCTCCACTTT.

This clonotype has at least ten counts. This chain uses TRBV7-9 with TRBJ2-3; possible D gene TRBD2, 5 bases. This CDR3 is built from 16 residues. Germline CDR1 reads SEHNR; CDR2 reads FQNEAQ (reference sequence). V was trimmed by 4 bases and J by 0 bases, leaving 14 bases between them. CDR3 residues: CASSYYGGPSTDTQYF. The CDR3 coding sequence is TGTGCCAGCAGCTATTATGGAGGCCCTAGCACAGATACGCAGTATTTT.

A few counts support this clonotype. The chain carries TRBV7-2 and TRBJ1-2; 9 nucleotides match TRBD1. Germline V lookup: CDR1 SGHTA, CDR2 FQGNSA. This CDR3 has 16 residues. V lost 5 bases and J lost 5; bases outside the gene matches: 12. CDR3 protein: CASSPEGRGTGYGYTF. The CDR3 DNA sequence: TGTGCCAGCAGCCCCGAAGGTCGCGGGACAGGGTATGGCTACACCTTC.